This is a list of T cell receptor beta chains from one sample in a study of technical replicates of blood from a handful of donors. Produced via immunoSEQ multiplex PCR; TCRdb's table is partial and in-frame only. The sample lists about 83,000 clones, around 92% occurring once. The sample comprised T cells isolated from PBMCs. The receptors here all came from a human donor in good health. Each CDR3 is given without its conserved first and last residue. The size field is filled for only some rows; it gives once, few, many or a size class.

>NA|TRBV6-5|TRBJ1-5
ASSYSGVGNQPQH
>NA|TRBV27|TRBJ2-7
ASSPRDRSYEQY
>NA|TRBV7-3|TRBJ1-1
ASSLQGQGAF
>NA|TRBV6-1|TRBJ1-4
ASRTGGTNEKLF
>once|TRBV7-9|TRBJ1-4
ASSQRAQGMGEKLF
>NA|TRBV5-6|TRBJ2-3
ASSLGGRTDTQY
>NA|TRBV5-4|TRBJ2-1
ASSLGEGSYNEQF
>once|TRBV6-4|TRBJ2-1
ARAESSGTSGMTDEQF
>NA|TRBV28|TRBJ1-5
ASRTGGNQPQH
>NA|TRBV27|TRBJ2-5
ASSLNRGQETQY
>few|TRBV14|TRBJ2-1
ASSQGSGSSF
>NA|TRBV6-5|TRBJ1-1
ASSYDRLKAF
>NA|TRBV5-1|TRBJ2-7
ASSSGQVLSYEQY
>NA|TRBV28|TRBJ2-5
ASSSGQETQY
>NA|TRBV28|TRBJ2-3
ASSLVDRETDTQY
>NA|TRBV5-6|TRBJ2-5
ASSESSQTQY
>NA|TRBV27|TRBJ2-2
ASSFYRNTGELF
>NA|TRBV10-1|TRBJ2-1
ASSPYGGLVIYEQF
>NA|TRBV11-2|TRBJ2-7
ASSFGWRQRPSYEQY
>NA|TRBV4-1|TRBJ1-2
ASSQTGRGGYT
>NA|TRBV30|TRBJ2-4
AWRAFSGHLRNIQY
>NA|TRBV9|TRBJ1-2
ASSVPDRGDGYT
>NA|TRBV18|TRBJ2-7
ASSYQAPYEQY
>NA|TRBV4-1|TRBJ2-3
ASSHAASWGNTDTQY
>NA|TRBV7-9|TRBJ2-5
ASSLFNEGQGGETQY
>NA|TRBV9|TRBJ1-2
ASSVEQGYGYT
>once|TRBV10-2|TRBJ1-3
ASTSGGSDGNTIY
>NA|TRBV5-1|TRBJ2-3
ASSSRQGTDTQY
>NA|TRBV10-3|TRBJ1-2
AIKWTDNYGYT
>few|TRBV4-2|TRBJ2-7
ASSFRDSRDSTYEQY
>NA|TRBV4-1|TRBJ2-2
ASSIRTHTGELF
>once|TRBV6-6|TRBJ2-7
ASRRLAANSYEQY
>NA|TRBV5-1|TRBJ1-2
ASSRNVGSEYGYT
>once|TRBV27|TRBJ2-3
ASSGTSGGLWGSDTQY
>once|TRBV10-2|TRBJ1-2
ASRDPMRQGLNYGYT
>NA|TRBV7-9|TRBJ2-7
ASSSPLFREQY
>NA|TRBV18|TRBJ2-1
ASSPVGFNEQF
>NA|TRBV7-3|TRBJ2-3
ASSLRPSTDTQY
>NA|TRBV4-1|TRBJ2-7
ASSQDPLSYEQY
>NA|TRBV10-2|TRBJ2-7
ASSLPGLGTYEQY
>NA|TRBV5-5|TRBJ2-7
ASSQDRYEQY
>NA|TRBV5-4|TRBJ1-5
ASSLDRNQPQH
>NA|TRBV18|TRBJ2-5
ASSPTGGRETQY
>NA|TRBV5-1|TRBJ2-7
ASSPRTGVVTYEQY
>NA|TRBV28|TRBJ2-1
ASSSGRADEQF
>NA|TRBV6-5|TRBJ2-1
ATQTSLSYNEQF
>NA|TRBV4-1|TRBJ1-6
ASSQVLVRGQGLRGYNSPLH
>once|TRBV13|TRBJ2-5
ASSSGGGLYQETQY
>NA|TRBV6-1|TRBJ2-1
ASSGRLAGLRGDEQF
>NA|TRBV4-2|TRBJ2-7
ASSQGTGGTYEQY
>once|TRBV10-3|TRBJ2-3
AISLAEDTDTQY
>NA|TRBV6-5|TRBJ2-1
ASRLASEQF
>NA|TRBV5-4|TRBJ2-5
ASSSGTSGRGGETQY
>once|TRBV15|TRBJ1-1
ATSRPANRMNTEAF
>NA|TRBV29-1|TRBJ2-7
SATDRDTYEQY
>NA|TRBV7-2|TRBJ2-3
ASRWGGTDTQY
>NA|TRBV2|TRBJ1-5
ASSEGFYSNQPQH
>NA|TRBV19|TRBJ1-1
ASSIEGQRTEAF
>NA|TRBV2|TRBJ2-2
ASSAAVGDQNTGELF
>NA|TRBV28|TRBJ1-1
ASSLRTGGLAGTEAF